This TCR beta chain was observed in a study of blood T cell repertoires in COVID-19. In the study overall: T cells, B-cell-depleted T cells, or PBMCs supplied cDNA or gDNA.

CDR3 length: 14 residues. In germline, CDR1 is MNHEY, CDR2 SVGAGI. With 7 bases removed from V and 4 bases from J, the gap between germline ends came to 13 bases. Per the study methods: Estimation of nucleated cell counts was performed using reference gene primer amplification. Clones were sequenced by immunoSEQ multiplex PCR, and TCRdb holds only the in-frame ones, with some missing. That table is the source of V, J and clone size, and D and trimming were worked out from the DNA. In the table there are under 250,000 clones, over 70% of which are singletons. Sequenced input: peripheral blood. This TCR derives from a man between 35 and 55 years old with acute or convalescent COVID-19. J is TRBJ1-4 and V is TRBV6-5; D unclear. As DNA, the CDR3 is TGTGCCAGCAAAATATCACCGAGTAATGAAAAACTGTTTTTT. The encoded protein is CASKISPSNEKLFF.